Sequencing of this T cell receptor (beta chain) was carried out in a study of shared clonotypes between healthy human individuals. Cells designated naive CD8 were CD45RO-negative and were positively selected for CCR7, with terminally differentiated effector memory CD45RA+ cells excluded. The CDR3 is 14 amino acids. The germline V and J ends were trimmed by 1 base and 6 bases, with 11 bases remaining between them. CDR1 and CDR2 (germline): SEHNR, FQNEAQ (reference sequence). The data were produced by immunoSEQ multiplex PCR, yet TCRdb's version contains in-frame clones alone and is incomplete. Of around 2.1 million clones listed, about 92% were seen once; the top ten hold under 2%.

The receptor was derived from a man aged 18-30 years in good health. Some clones in this sample may be carry-over from other donors' samples. What was sequenced was naive CD8+ T cells from PBMCs. This chain links TRBV7-9 with TRBJ2-3; D ambiguous. The CDR3 protein is CASSLVAALDTQYF. For the CDR3, the DNA is TGTGCCAGCAGCTTAGTGGCGGCCCTGGATACGCAGTATTTT.